The 14 T cell receptor beta chains reported below all come from one sample, sequenced in a study of T cell responses to AZD1222 COVID-19 vaccine. Only in-frame clones appear in the TCRdb table, and some are missing; sequencing was by immunoSEQ multiplex PCR. Listed are 150,000 or so clones; 2% to 2.5% falls within the top ten. The sample consisted of peripheral blood. The receptor source for this set is an adult in good health.

The V gene is TRBV4-1, the J gene TRBJ1-4; the D gene is possibly TRBD1 (5 bases). Trimming left V 3 bases short and J 8 bases short, with 10 bases between. Germline CDR1 MGHRA, CDR2 YSYEKL. The CDR3 is made up of 13 amino acids. Here the CDR3 reads CASSQGVNEKLFF. The DNA of the CDR3 is TGCGCCAGCAGCCAGGGGGTGAACGAAAAACTGTTTTTT.

This chain connects TRBV7-2 to TRBJ2-1; the match to TRBD1 covers 9 bases. In germline, CDR1 is SGHTA, CDR2 FQGNSA. CDR3 length equals 14 residues. V dropped 4 bases and J dropped 9; count of bases not matched to a gene: 7. The CDR3 nucleotides read TGTGCCAGCAGCTCCGCCGGGACAGGGCTTGAGCAGTTCTTC. Amino acids: CASSSAGTGLEQFF.

The CDR3 DNA follows: TGCGCCAGCAGCCCGGGACAGGGAGGATTCTACGAGCAGTACTTC. Translating gives CASSPGQGGFYEQYF. This chain joins TRBV5-1 and TRBJ2-7, with TRBD1 identical over 9 bases. V was clipped by 4 bases and J by 3 bases; unmatched bases: 8. There are 15 residues in the CDR3. The germline CDR1 and CDR2 sequences are SGHRS and YFSETQ.

The chain uses TRBV5-1 and TRBJ1-4; 10 bases are shared with TRBD1. Germline V lookup: CDR1 SGHRS, CDR2 YFSETQ. The CDR3 covers 13 residues. V dropped 0 bases and J dropped 12; count of bases not matched to a gene: 2. CDR3 sequence: CASSLEGTGELFF. The CDR3 DNA reads as TGCGCCAGCAGCTTGGAAGGGACAGGGGAACTGTTTTTT.

The chain links TRBV11-3 to TRBJ2-1; D might be TRBD2 (6 bases). Germline loops: CDR1 SGHNT, CDR2 YENEEA. This CDR3 region has 16 residues. Trimming removed 1 base at V and 3 bases at J, with 13 bases between. Written as DNA, the CDR3 is TGTGCCAGCAGCTTAGGTCGGGGGTTTGGCTACAATGAGCAGTTCTTC. Translating gives CASSLGRGFGYNEQFF. Based on the CDR3 plus reference TRBV11-3 and TRBJ2-1, the full variable domain is EAGVVQSPRYKIIEKKQPVAFWCNPISGHNTLYWYLQNLGQGPELLIRYENEEAVDDSQLPKDRFSAERLKGVDSTLKIQPAELGDSAVYLCASSLGRGFGYNEQFFGPGTRLTVL.

The rearrangement uses TRBV6-5 and TRBJ1-2, with D possibly matching TRBD1 (6 bases). The CDR3 contains 13 residues. V gave up 6 bases and J gave up 3 bases, with 11 bases separating them. Germline lookup yields CDR1 MNHEY and CDR2 SVGAGI. The CDR3 protein is CASRVAGDYGYTF. Here the CDR3 DNA reads TGTGCCAGCAGGGTGGCAGGGGACTATGGCTACACCTTC.

V usage is TRBV9 and J usage is TRBJ2-7; possible D gene TRBD1, 5 bases. The V gene's germline CDR1 is SGDLS and CDR2 YYNGEE. Trimming took off 0 bases at V and 2 bases at J, with 9 bases between the two ends. The CDR3 is 14 amino acids. The CDR3, as DNA: TGTGCCAGCAGCGTAGCTGGACAACCCTACGAGCAGTACTTC. This gives the protein CASSVAGQPYEQYF.

This rearrangement joins TRBV7-9 to TRBJ1-6; D is possibly TRBD1 (5 bases). The CDR3 totals 16 residues. The germline V gene encodes CDR1 SEHNR and CDR2 FQNEAQ (reference sequence). Trimming removed 4 bases from V and 3 bases from J, with 13 bases in between. CDR3 amino acids: CASSSIRDGYNSPLHF. The CDR3 region has the DNA TGTGCCAGCAGCTCGATTCGGGACGGCTATAATTCACCCCTCCACTTT.

CDR3 coding DNA: TGTGCCAGCAGTGACGGACAGTTAAACACCGGGGAGCTGTTTTTT. Translation: CASSDGQLNTGELFF. This chain joins TRBV2 and TRBJ2-2, with a possible D match to TRBD1 (6 bases). CDR3 length equals 15 residues. V was shortened by 3 bases and J by 2 bases, with 10 bases between the two germline ends. Germline V gene sequence: CDR1 SNHLY, CDR2 FYNNEI.

V usage is TRBV10-3 and J usage is TRBJ1-1; 9 bases are shared with TRBD1. Germline V CDR1 and CDR2: ENHRY, SYGVKD. Trimming removed 10 bases from V and 4 bases from J; junction bases left unmatched: 10. The CDR3 length is 14 residues. The DNA for the CDR3 is TGTGCCACAGCGAGGGAACAGGGGGCCACTGAAGCTTTCTTT. It translates to CATAREQGATEAFF.

The CDR3 sequence is CASSEARGEEHTQYF. CDR3 sequence (DNA): TGTGCCAGCAGTGAAGCTCGGGGGGAGGAACATACGCAGTATTTT. This sequence joins TRBV2 and TRBJ2-3, with 7 bases fitting TRBD2. The CDR3 extends over 15 amino acids. With 0 bases clipped from V and 7 bases from J, the junction kept 7 bases outside the gene matches. Germline assignment: CDR1 SNHLY and CDR2 FYNNEI.

This chain connects TRBV7-2 to TRBJ1-2, with D uncertain. Germline CDR1 SGHTA, CDR2 FQGNSA. Trimming took 1 base from V and 4 from J, leaving 10 bases between them. This CDR3 region has 14 residues. CDR3 in DNA: TGTGCCAGCAGCTTAGTCCCCGAGAGCTATGGCTACACCTTC. Translated, it gives CASSLVPESYGYTF. The whole variable domain, filled in from reference TRBV7-2 and TRBJ1-2, reads GAGVSQSPSNKVTEKGKDVELRCDPISGHTALYWYRQSLGQGLEFLIYFQGNSAPDKSGLPSDRFSAERTGGSVSTLTIQRTQQEDSAVYLCASSLVPESYGYTFGSGTRLTVV.

The chain has TRBV5-4 and TRBJ2-3; no reliable D call. CDR3 size: 13 residues. With 0 bases removed from V and 8 bases from J, the gap between germline ends came to 10 bases. Looked up from germline, CDR1 is SGHNT and CDR2 is YYREEE (reference sequence). The CDR3 sequence: CASSLVAGRTQYF. CDR3 coding DNA: TGTGCCAGCAGCTTGGTGGCAGGACGTACGCAGTATTTT. Full variable domain (remainder filled in from reference TRBV5-4 and TRBJ2-3): ETGVTQSPTHLIKTRGQQVTLRCSSQSGHNTVSWYQQALGQGPQFIFQYYREEENGRGNFPPRFSGLQFPNYSSELNVNALELDDSALYLCASSLVAGRTQYFGPGTRLTVL.

CDR3 DNA sequence: TGTGCCAGCAGTCCCCGCGTGGTCAGGGAGGGTCGGAACACTGAAGCTTTCTTT. This gives the protein CASSPRVVREGRNTEAFF. The chain has TRBV11-2 and TRBJ1-1, with a tentative D call TRBD1 (5 bases). The germline V and J ends were trimmed by 6 bases and 1 base, with 24 bases remaining between them. This CDR3 spans 18 amino acids. Germline V gene data show CDR1 as SGHAT and CDR2 as FQNNGV.